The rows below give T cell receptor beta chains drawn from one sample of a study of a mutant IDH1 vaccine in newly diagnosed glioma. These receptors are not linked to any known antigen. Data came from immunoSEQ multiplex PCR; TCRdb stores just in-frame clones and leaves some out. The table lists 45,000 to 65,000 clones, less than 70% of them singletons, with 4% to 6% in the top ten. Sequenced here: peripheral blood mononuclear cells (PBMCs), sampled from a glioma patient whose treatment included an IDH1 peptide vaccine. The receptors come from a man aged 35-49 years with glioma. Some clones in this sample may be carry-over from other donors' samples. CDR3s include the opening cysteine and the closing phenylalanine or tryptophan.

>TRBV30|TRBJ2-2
CAWRSGGGYTGELFF
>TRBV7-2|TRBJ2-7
CASSLTGYEQYF
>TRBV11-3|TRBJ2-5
CASRTGGGETQYF
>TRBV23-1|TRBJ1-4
CASSQSCEKGPTNEKLFF
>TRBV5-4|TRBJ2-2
CASSLDRVRTGELFF
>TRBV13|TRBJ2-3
CASSTRDTDTQYF
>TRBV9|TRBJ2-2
CASSGPNRAGELFF
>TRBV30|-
CAWRLRGATYEQYF
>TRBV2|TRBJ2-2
CASSERGLPRGPWGTGELFF
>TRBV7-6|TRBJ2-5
CASSHNRRFGETQYF
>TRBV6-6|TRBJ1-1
CASRDYRDAFF
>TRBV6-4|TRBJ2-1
CASSYTGEGPYNEQFF
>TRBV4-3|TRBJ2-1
CASSQDSTSQGNEQFF
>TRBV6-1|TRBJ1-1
CASNEGRKVNTEAFF
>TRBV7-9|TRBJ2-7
CASSLNYEQYF
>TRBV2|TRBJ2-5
CAGGAVKETQYF
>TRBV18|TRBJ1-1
CASSPLQETEAFF
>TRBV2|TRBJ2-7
CASREDTGLRYYEQYF
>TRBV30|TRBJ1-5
CAWGLSNQPQHF
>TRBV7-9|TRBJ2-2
CASRVKEGGMNTGELFF
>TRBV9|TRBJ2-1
CASSVGRTSGDEQFF
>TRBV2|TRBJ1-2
CASSEQGYGYTF
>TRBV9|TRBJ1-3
CASSVDPSSGNTIYF
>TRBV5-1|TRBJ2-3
CASSFQGASGDTQYF
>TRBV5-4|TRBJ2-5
CASSDLPGFLGTQYF
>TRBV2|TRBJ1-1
CASSPGGTNTEAFF